This is a list of T cell receptor beta chains from one sample in a study of OX40 agonist ivuxolimab in advanced cancers. Clones were read by immunoSEQ multiplex PCR, and TCRdb kept only the in-frame ones, dropping some. This table has about 110,000 clones, around 93% appearing once. The specimen comprised CD4+ or CD8+ T cells sorted from blood, sampled in a trial of the OX40 agonist ivuxolimab. These receptors were obtained from an adult with an advanced solid tumor such as melanoma, head and neck, liver or kidney cancer. Both conserved end residues are part of each CDR3. The D gene is left open where the match is weak. Where a row states a size, it is once, few, many or the class of an expanded clone; other rows omit it.

J gene | V gene | D gene | clone size | CDR3 protein | CDR3 DNA
TRBJ1-2 | TRBV19 | - | - | CASSIDRRREYGYTF | TGTGCCAGTAGTATAGACAGGCGGAGGGAGTATGGCTACACCTTC
TRBJ2-7 | TRBV10-1 | - | - | CASSEGAYEQYF | TGCGCCAGCAGTGAAGGAGCCTACGAGCAGTACTTC
TRBJ1-1 | TRBV6-5 | TRBD1 | - | CASSYRQGGTEAFF | TGTGCCAGCAGTTACCGACAGGGGGGAACTGAAGCTTTCTTT
TRBJ1-2 | TRBV7-8 | - | - | CASSLGTRTNYGYTF | TGTGCCAGCAGCTTAGGGACGCGGACTAACTATGGCTACACCTTC
TRBJ2-1 | TRBV2 | - | - | CASSEVGASYNEQFF | TGTGCCAGCAGTGAAGTGGGGGCCTCCTACAATGAGCAGTTCTTC
TRBJ1-3 | TRBV7-9 | TRBD1 | - | CASSLTGGGNTIYF | TGTGCCAGCAGCTTGACAGGGGGTGGAAACACCATATATTTT
TRBJ1-5 | TRBV5-6 | - | - | CASSLGGTRQPQHF | TGTGCCAGCAGCTTGGGGGGGACTCGGCAGCCCCAGCATTTT
TRBJ2-7 | TRBV10-3 | - | - | CAIRPDKRYEQYF | TGTGCCATCAGACCCGACAAAAGGTACGAGCAGTACTTC
TRBJ2-2 | TRBV6-5 | - | - | CASSVLQGTGELFF | TGTGCCAGCAGTGTGTTGCAGGGGACCGGGGAGCTGTTTTTT
TRBJ2-2 | TRBV9 | - | - | CASSVGVVNTGELFF | TGTGCCAGCAGCGTGGGGGTCGTTAACACCGGGGAGCTGTTTTTT
TRBJ1-3 | TRBV7-3 | - | - | CASSLAPFSGNTIYF | TGTGCCAGCAGCTTAGCTCCATTCTCTGGAAACACCATATATTTT
TRBJ2-1 | TRBV6-5 | - | - | CASSSQVRQFF | TGTGCCAGCAGTTCTCAAGTCAGGCAGTTCTTC
TRBJ2-5 | TRBV2 | - | once | CASRAGASGGETQYF | TGTGCCAGCAGAGCCGGGGCCTCTGGGGGAGAGACCCAGTACTTC
TRBJ1-4 | TRBV5-1 | TRBD1 | few | CASSFTGGSNEKLFF | TGCGCCAGCAGCTTTACAGGGGGCTCTAATGAAAAACTGTTTTTT
TRBJ2-1 | TRBV7-2 | TRBD2 | - | CASSLGASGANEQFF | TGTGCCAGCAGCTTGGGGGCTAGCGGGGCTAATGAGCAGTTCTTC
TRBJ2-3 | TRBV5-1 | - | - | CASSLEGAFWDTQYF | TGCGCCAGCAGCTTGGAAGGGGCGTTCTGGGATACGCAGTATTTT
TRBJ2-7 | TRBV10-1 | - | - | CASSYGTSRGYEQYF | TGCGCCAGCAGTTACGGGACGTCGAGGGGTTACGAGCAGTACTTC
TRBJ2-1 | TRBV11-3 | TRBD2 | - | CASSLASTSGRVDEQFF | TGTGCCAGCAGCTTAGCCTCGACTAGCGGGAGGGTTGATGAGCAGTTCTTC
TRBJ2-2 | TRBV19 | - | - | CATQTGRNTGELFF | TGTGCCACCCAGACAGGCAGGAACACCGGGGAGCTGTTTTTT
TRBJ1-4 | TRBV13 | - | - | CASSSEEGKGPTNEKLFF | TGTGCCAGCAGCTCCGAGGAGGGGAAGGGTCCAACTAATGAAAAACTGTTTTTT
TRBJ2-1 | TRBV5-1 | TRBD2 | - | CASSYLGRGGPYNEQFF | TGCGCCAGCAGCTACCTAGGGCGGGGGGGCCCCTACAATGAGCAGTTCTTC
TRBJ2-7 | TRBV18 | - | - | CASSGAESSYEQYF | TGTGCCAGCTCCGGAGCGGAAAGCTCCTACGAGCAGTACTTC
TRBJ2-1 | TRBV7-3 | TRBD1 | - | CASSYDRAIYNEQFF | TGTGCCAGCAGCTACGACAGGGCAATCTACAATGAGCAGTTCTTC
TRBJ2-1 | TRBV4-1 | - | - | CASTGPSSYNEQFF | TGCGCCAGCACTGGCCCGTCCTCTTACAATGAGCAGTTCTTC
TRBJ1-6 | TRBV6-1 | - | - | CASRQQAYNSPLHF | TGTGCCAGCAGGCAACAGGCGTATAATTCACCCCTCCACTTT
TRBJ1-2 | TRBV5-8 | - | once | CASSLEVGGYTF | TGTGCCAGCAGCTTGGAAGTGGGCGGCTACACCTTC
TRBJ2-7 | TRBV19 | - | - | CASSTALGRLGGEQYF | TGTGCCAGTAGTACAGCCTTAGGCCGACTAGGCGGCGAGCAGTACTTC
TRBJ2-5 | TRBV5-1 | TRBD1 | - | CASRWDRATETQYF | TGCGCCAGCAGGTGGGACAGGGCGACGGAGACCCAGTACTTC